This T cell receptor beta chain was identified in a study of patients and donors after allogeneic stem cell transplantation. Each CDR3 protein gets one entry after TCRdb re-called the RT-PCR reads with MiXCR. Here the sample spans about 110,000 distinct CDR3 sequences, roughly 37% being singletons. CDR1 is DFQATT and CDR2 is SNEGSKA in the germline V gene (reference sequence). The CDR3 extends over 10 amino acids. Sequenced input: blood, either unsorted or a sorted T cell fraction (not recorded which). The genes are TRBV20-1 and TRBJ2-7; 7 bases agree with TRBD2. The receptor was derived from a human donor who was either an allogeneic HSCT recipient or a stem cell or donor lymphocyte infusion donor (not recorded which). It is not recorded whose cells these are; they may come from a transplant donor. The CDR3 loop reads CSALADEQYF. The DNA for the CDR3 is TGCAGCGCGCTAGCGGACGAGCAGTACTTC.